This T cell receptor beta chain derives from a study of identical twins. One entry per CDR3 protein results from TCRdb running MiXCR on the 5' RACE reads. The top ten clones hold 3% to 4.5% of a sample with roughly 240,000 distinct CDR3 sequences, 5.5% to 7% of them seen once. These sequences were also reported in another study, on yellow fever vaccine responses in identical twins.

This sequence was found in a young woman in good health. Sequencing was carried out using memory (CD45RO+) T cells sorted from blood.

The CDR3 region has the DNA TGTGCCACCAGTGATCCCCTCGTTTGGGAGGGCCCAAATGAAAAACTGTTTTTT. Encoded protein: CATSDPLVWEGPNEKLFF. The chain joins TRBV24-1 to TRBJ1-4; D gene uncertain. Germline values: CDR1 KGHDR, CDR2 SFDVKD. Trimming shortened V by 3 bases and J by 5 bases, and 21 bases separated the two germline ends. CDR3 length: 18 amino acids.